A selection of T cell receptor beta chains follows, all from one sample in a study of blood T cell repertoires in COVID-19. The data were produced by immunoSEQ multiplex PCR, yet TCRdb's version contains in-frame clones alone and is incomplete. The profile shows about half a million clones, more than 85% of them singletons. Material: PBMCs or T cells enriched from blood (not recorded which). The receptor set was obtained from a woman aged 55-69 years who had recovered from COVID-19. Each CDR3 is given with its conserved first and last residue. A D gene is named only where the DNA matches it firmly. Not all rows give a size; the values are once, few, many and, for expanded clones, a class.

d_gene,j_gene,v_gene,abundance,CDR3nt,CDR3aa
.,TRBJ2-3,TRBV9,.,TGTGCCAGCAGCGCCGGGGAATTCATGGATACGCAGTATTTT,CASSAGEFMDTQYF
.,TRBJ1-6,TRBV5-1,.,TGCGCCAGCAGCCTATCCGGGTTCTCACCCCTCCACTTT,CASSLSGFSPLHF
.,TRBJ1-4,TRBV5-5,.,TGTGCCAGCAGCGTAAGTCCAGGCTCTAATGAAAAACTGTTTTTT,CASSVSPGSNEKLFF
TRBD1,TRBJ1-2,TRBV30,once,TGTGCCTGGAGCGCTCCCAGGACAGGGCACTATGGCTACACCTTC,CAWSAPRTGHYGYTF
TRBD2,TRBJ2-1,TRBV5-1,.,TGCGCCAGCAGAACTCGGGGGGGCGGCTACAATGAGCAGTTCTTC,CASRTRGGGYNEQFF
TRBD1,TRBJ2-2,TRBV13,.,TGTGCCAGCAGCCATCCGGGGACAGGGAACACCGGGGAGCTGTTTTTT,CASSHPGTGNTGELFF
.,TRBJ1-3,TRBV5-1,.,TGCGCCAGCAGTATTAACTCTGGAAACACCATATATTTT,CASSINSGNTIYF
TRBD1,TRBJ1-1,TRBV18,once,TGTGCCAGCTCACAGAACAGGGGCACGGGGAACACTGAAGCTTTCTTT,CASSQNRGTGNTEAFF
TRBD1,TRBJ1-1,TRBV5-1,.,TGCGCCAGCAGCTTGCGGGTGGTGACAGGGGATAAGAACACTGAAGCTTTCTTT,CASSLRVVTGDKNTEAFF
TRBD1,TRBJ1-2,TRBV6-1,.,TGTGCCAGCAGTGTAAGTCGATGGCAGGGGGAGCGCTATGGCTACACCTTC,CASSVSRWQGERYGYTF
TRBD2,TRBJ2-3,TRBV2,.,TGTGCCAGCAGTGCCTGGACTAGCGATACGCAGTATTTT,CASSAWTSDTQYF
.,TRBJ2-1,TRBV6-4,.,TGTGCCAGCAGTGACCCCCAGGGGTTGCACAATGAGCAGTTCTTC,CASSDPQGLHNEQFF
.,TRBJ1-6,TRBV5-4,.,TGTGCCAGCAGCTTGGACGGCGTGGGAGGGTCACCCCTCCACTTT,CASSLDGVGGSPLHF
.,TRBJ1-6,TRBV5-1,.,TGCGCCAGCAGCTTGGATGTGCCTCGGGTTAATTCACCCCTCCACTTT,CASSLDVPRVNSPLHF
.,TRBJ1-4,TRBV6-5,.,TGTGCCAGCAGTCCAGCGGGGGCTAATGAAAAACTGTTTTTT,CASSPAGANEKLFF
TRBD1,TRBJ1-2,TRBV19,.,TGTGCCAGTAGTATGGGACAGGGATCGACTAACTATGGCTACACCTTC,CASSMGQGSTNYGYTF
TRBD2,TRBJ2-4,TRBV2,.,TGTGCCAGCAGTAATTCGCTAGCGGGGGGAGTATCCTTC,CASSNSLAGGVSF
TRBD1,TRBJ1-5,TRBV4-1,.,TGCGCCAGCAGCCCCGGGACAGGGAGTAAAGGTCAGCCCCAGCATTTT,CASSPGTGSKGQPQHF
.,TRBJ2-3,TRBV2,.,TGTGCCAGCAGAAACAGGGTAACAGATACGCAGTATTTT,CASRNRVTDTQYF
.,TRBJ2-5,TRBV15,.,TGTGCCACCAGCAGAGGGGAGTGGATTGGCGAGGAGACCCAGTACTTC,CATSRGEWIGEETQYF
TRBD2,TRBJ2-2,TRBV5-1,.,TGCGCCAGCAGCTTGGAGGGACTAGCGGTCGGGGAGCTGTTTTTT,CASSLEGLAVGELFF
.,TRBJ2-3,TRBV6-1,.,TGTGCCAGCAGTGAAAGGGGGTACTCTTATACCACAGATACGCAGTATTTT,CASSERGYSYTTDTQYF
TRBD1,TRBJ2-7,TRBV24-1,.,TGTGCCACCAGTGATGTCGGACAGGGGGCCTACGAGCAGTACTTC,CATSDVGQGAYEQYF
.,TRBJ2-2,TRBV24-1,.,TGTGCCACCAGTGATTTCCGGGGGGCGGGCACCGGGGAGCTGTTTTTT,CATSDFRGAGTGELFF
TRBD1,TRBJ1-5,TRBV6-5,.,TGTGCCAGCAGTTACGGGGACAGTCAGCCCCAGCATTTT,CASSYGDSQPQHF
.,TRBJ2-4,TRBV3-1/TRBV3-2,.,TGTGCCAGCAGCTCAACGAGCAAAAACATTCAGTACTTC,CASSSTSKNIQYF
TRBD2,TRBJ2-3,TRBV30,.,TGTGCCTGGAGTGTATGGAGCGGGGGTACAGATACGCAGTATTTT,CAWSVWSGGTDTQYF
.,TRBJ2-5,TRBV10-2,.,TGCGCCAGCACCATGGGGGGGACCCAGTACTTC,CASTMGGTQYF
TRBD1,TRBJ2-7,TRBV5-1,.,TGCGCCAGCAAGTCGACAGGGGAGTCCTACGAGCAGTACTTC,CASKSTGESYEQYF
.,TRBJ2-5,TRBV10-3,once,TGTGCCATCAGTGATGGGGGCTGGGAGACCCAGTACTTC,CAISDGGWETQYF
.,TRBJ1-3,TRBV29-1,.,TGCTCTCTTGGGAGGCTGCCTGGAAACACCATATATTTT,CSLGRLPGNTIYF
TRBD1,TRBJ1-2,TRBV6-2/TRBV6-3,few,TGTGCCAGCAGCGACAGGGTGGTACAACCAAACTTC,CASSDRVVQPNF
.,TRBJ1-1,TRBV12-3/TRBV12-4,few,TGTGCCAGCACTCCACAGGGCGGCACTGAAGCTTTCTTT,CASTPQGGTEAFF
.,TRBJ1-1,TRBV18,.,TGTGCCAGCTCCTCCCAGGAGAACACTGAAGCTTTCTTT,CASSSQENTEAFF
TRBD2,TRBJ2-3,TRBV4-2,.,TGTGCCAGCAGCCAAGATAGAGCGGGGGCACGGGATACGCAGTATTTT,CASSQDRAGARDTQYF
.,TRBJ2-7,TRBV5-4,once,TGTGCCAGCAGCTTGTCCAGGGTCTCCTACGAGCAGTACTTC,CASSLSRVSYEQYF
.,TRBJ2-7,TRBV11-2,.,TGTGCCAGCAGCTTAAGACAGGTTCAGCTTTCCTCCTACGAGCAGTACTTC,CASSLRQVQLSSYEQYF
.,TRBJ1-2,TRBV2,.,TGTGCCAGCAAAGACAGATGGGCGAATGGCTACACCTTC,CASKDRWANGYTF
TRBD1,TRBJ2-2,TRBV24-1,.,TGTGCCACCATGGGACAGGGGACCGGGGAGCTGTTTTTT,CATMGQGTGELFF
.,TRBJ2-1,TRBV20-1,.,TGCAGTGCCCCGTTGGGGGCTGAGCAGTTCTTC,CSAPLGAEQFF
.,TRBJ1-4,TRBV9,.,TGTGCCAGCAGCGTCTCCTGGGGGGTCCCGATTAATGAAAAACTGTTTTTT,CASSVSWGVPINEKLFF